The 21 T cell receptor beta chains below all came from one sample that was sequenced in a study of radiation and T cells in renal cell carcinoma. Time point here: baseline pretreatment blood. Regarding treatment: 15 Gy SBRT to primary tumor, nephrectomy 4 weeks later. TCRdb keeps only in-frame clones here, not all; method: immunoSEQ multiplex PCR. The sample contains about 88,000 clones, about 88% of which appear only once. The sequences come from blood, collected from a patient whose treatment included radiotherapy and nephrectomy. These receptors all come from a man aged 50-60 years with renal cell carcinoma.

The rearrangement joins TRBV30 to TRBJ2-5; 15 positions agree with TRBD2. Per germline, CDR1 GTSNPN and CDR2 SVGIG (reference sequence). V lost 4 bases and J lost 5; bases outside the gene matches: 11. This CDR3 is built from 17 residues. As DNA, the CDR3 is TGTGCCTGGACCCCTGGGACTAGCGGGGGGCTCGGGGAGACCCAGTACTTC. Its translation is CAWTPGTSGGLGETQYF.

This clone was picked up a small number of times. The chain has TRBV7-9 and TRBJ1-6, with D unresolved. CDR3 length equals 12 residues. The V and J ends lost 5 bases and 6 bases respectively, with 5 bases between them. Per the germline V gene, CDR1 is SEHNR and CDR2 is FQNEAQ (reference sequence). The CDR3 region is CASSTTNSPLHF. CDR3 coding DNA: TGTGCCAGCAGCACGACTAATTCACCCCTCCACTTT.

The rearrangement links TRBV25-1 to TRBJ2-1; D unresolved. The CDR3 is made up of 15 amino acids. CDR1 is MGHDK and CDR2 is SYGVNS in the germline V gene. The V end was cut by 3 bases, the J end by 7 bases, with 16 bases between. The CDR3 reads CASSDVRHSWNEQFF. Written as DNA, the CDR3 is TGTGCCAGCAGTGACGTACGACACAGTTGGAATGAGCAGTTCTTC.

The chain joins TRBV7-9 to TRBJ2-1; the D call may be TRBD1 or TRBD2 (5 bases each). Germline-derived CDR1 and CDR2 are SEHNR and FQNEAQ (reference sequence). V was pared by 5 bases and J by 0 bases, with 20 bases between. CDR3 length: 18 amino acids. CDR3 in amino acids: CASSPAFGGPSSYNEQFF. The CDR3, as DNA: TGTGCCAGCAGCCCCGCGTTTGGGGGTCCGAGCTCCTACAATGAGCAGTTCTTC. Based on the CDR3 plus reference TRBV7-9 and TRBJ2-1, the full variable domain is DTGVSQNPRHKITKRGQNVTFRCDPISEHNRLYWYRQTLGQGPEFLTYFQNEAQLEKSRLLSDRFSAERPKGSFSTLEIQRTEQGDSAMYLCASSPAFGGPSSYNEQFFGPGTRLTVL.

This clone has only one observation. The chain has TRBV9 and TRBJ2-3, with D perhaps TRBD1 or TRBD2 (5 bases each). Germline values: CDR1 SGDLS, CDR2 YYNGEE. There are 15 residues in the CDR3. V lost 2 bases, J lost 2 bases, and 12 bases lay in between. The CDR3 nucleotides read TGTGCCAGCAGCGTGGGACCCGGTTACACAGATACGCAGTATTTT. Translating gives CASSVGPGYTDTQYF.

The chain recombines TRBV2 with TRBJ1-2; 9 nucleotides align to TRBD1. The CDR3 covers 13 residues. CDR1 and CDR2 from the germline V gene are SNHLY and FYNNEI. Unmatched junction bases numbered 5, after V lost 5 bases and J lost 7 bases. The CDR3 protein is CASSKDRGGGYTF. The CDR3 DNA sequence: TGTGCCAGCAGTAAGGACAGGGGAGGTGGCTACACCTTC.

Comments on this clone: The sample contains more than one DNA sequence encoding this CDR3. This sequence joins TRBV6-5 and TRBJ2-7, with D perhaps matching TRBD1 (5 bases). CDR1 is MNHEY and CDR2 is SVGAGI in the germline V gene. Trimming stripped 4 bases from V and 5 bases from J, with 18 bases between. This CDR3 has 15 amino acids. Here the CDR3 reads CASSSLGQGKDEQYF. CDR3 coding DNA: TGTGCCAGCAGTTCCTTAGGACAAGGAAAGGACGAGCAGTACTTC.

The rearrangement links TRBV4-3 to TRBJ1-3; D ambiguous. Germline V gives CDR1 LGHNA, CDR2 YSLEER. Trimming shortened V by 0 bases and J by 2 bases, and 8 bases separated the two germline ends. The CDR3 totals 15 residues. CDR3: CASSQDSAAGNTIYF. In nucleotides, the CDR3 is TGCGCCAGCAGCCAAGATTCGGCAGCTGGAAACACCATATATTTT.

The gene calls are TRBV5-1 and TRBJ2-1; D is ambiguous. Trimming stripped 1 base from V and 0 bases from J, with 11 bases between. The CDR3 contains 16 residues. In germline, CDR1 is SGHRS, CDR2 YFSETQ. The CDR3 loop reads CASSLSGDSSYNEQFF. DNA of the CDR3: TGCGCCAGCAGCTTGTCTGGGGATAGCTCCTACAATGAGCAGTTCTTC.

The chain joins TRBV4-3 to TRBJ2-1; D gene ambiguous. The CDR3 spans 18 residues. CDR1 is LGHNA, CDR2 YSLEER, per germline. V dropped 6 bases and J dropped 4 bases, with 25 bases sitting between them. The CDR3 spells CASSTNPPLLNSYNEQFF. CDR3 coding DNA: TGCGCCAGCAGTACAAACCCCCCCCTCCTAAACAGTTACAATGAGCAGTTCTTC.

The chain employs TRBV23-1 and TRBJ1-5; D is ambiguous. TRBV23-1 is known as an ORF, though its function is uncertain. The CDR3 is 13 residues long. The V and J ends lost 2 bases and 7 bases respectively, with 9 bases between them. CDR3 bases: TGCGCCAGCAGTCAACCCGGGGAACAGCCCCAGCATTTT. Amino acid sequence: CASSQPGEQPQHF.

For the CDR3, the DNA is TGTGCTAGTGGTTCGCGCCCCCTCCGGGACGAGCAGTACTTC. Its protein product is CASGSRPLRDEQYF. The rearrangement uses TRBV12-5 and TRBJ2-5; no firm D call. Matching the DNA end better, TRBJ2-7 makes the J call doubtful. The CDR3 length is 14 residues. Germline CDR1 and CDR2: LGHNT and FRNRAP.

The V call is TRBV7-3, the J call TRBJ2-2; D is unclear. CDR1 and CDR2 from the germline V gene are SGHTA and FQGTGA. There are 13 residues in the CDR3. Trimming cost V 4 bases and J 11 bases, with 14 bases left between them. CDR3 residues: CASSSSRDGELFF. As DNA, the CDR3 is TGTGCCAGCAGCTCCAGTAGGGATGGTGAGCTGTTTTTT.

The gene calls are TRBV9 and TRBJ2-1; 7 nucleotides agree with TRBD2. V shed 4 bases, J shed 4 bases, and the junction held 14 bases outside the gene matches. Germline V gene lookup returns CDR1 SGDLS and CDR2 YYNGEE. This CDR3 comprises 17 residues. CDR3 in amino acids: CASSPPWGGVFYNEQFF. In DNA form, the CDR3 reads TGTGCCAGCAGCCCCCCTTGGGGGGGGGTTTTTTACAATGAGCAGTTCTTC. Together with reference TRBV9 and TRBJ2-1, the CDR3 gives the full variable domain: DSGVTQTPKHLITATGQRVTLRCSPRSGDLSVYWYQQSLDQGLQFLIQYYNGEERAKGNILERFSAQQFPDLHSELNLSSLELGDSALYFCASSPPWGGVFYNEQFFGPGTRLTVL.

The chain has TRBV6-5 and TRBJ2-4; TRBD1 matches at 8 bases. V was clipped by 6 bases and J by 5 bases; unmatched bases: 3. This CDR3 has 13 amino acids. Per the germline V gene, CDR1 is MNHEY and CDR2 is SVGAGI. In DNA, the CDR3 is TGTGCCAGCAGAATGGACAGGGAAAACATTCAGTACTTC. Translation: CASRMDRENIQYF.

The chain employs TRBV27 and TRBJ2-3; no reliable D call. There are 14 residues in the CDR3. Germline CDR1 reads MNHEY; CDR2 reads SMNVEV (reference sequence). Trimming cost V 5 bases and J 3 bases, with 12 bases left between them. The CDR3 here is CASSPLKGTDTQYF. CDR3 in DNA: TGTGCCAGCAGTCCCCTAAAGGGAACAGATACGCAGTATTTT.

This chain links TRBV5-4 with TRBJ2-1, with D uncertain. The CDR3 totals 14 residues. V was clipped by 4 bases and J by 10 bases, with 18 bases between them. The V gene's germline CDR1 is SGHNT and CDR2 YYREEE (reference sequence). The CDR3 is CASSVRGWAWEQFF. CDR3 nucleotide sequence: TGTGCCAGCAGCGTTCGTGGATGGGCATGGGAGCAGTTCTTC.

The J gene is TRBJ2-7, the V gene TRBV6-6, with TRBD1 matching 8 bases. CDR1 MNHNY and CDR2 SVGAGI come from the germline V gene (reference sequence). V lost 7 bases and J lost 2; bases outside the gene matches: 10. CDR3 length: 15 residues. The CDR3 nucleotides are TGTGCCAGCATCGAGCAGGGGGCTAGACCCTACGAGCAGTACTTC. This gives the protein CASIEQGARPYEQYF.

As concerns this clone: The same CDR3 also results from other DNA sequences found in this sample. The V gene is TRBV2, the J gene TRBJ1-5, with D unresolved. This CDR3 has 14 residues. Trimming took off 4 bases at V and 1 base at J, with 8 bases between the two ends. CDR1 and CDR2 (germline): SNHLY, FYNNEI. The CDR3 loop is CASSGLGSNQPQHF. The CDR3 region has the DNA TGTGCCAGCAGTGGGTTGGGGAGCAATCAGCCCCAGCATTTT.

The V gene is TRBV5-1, the J gene TRBJ1-4, with D unclear. This CDR3 comprises 14 residues. V lost 4 bases and J 0 bases, leaving 7 bases between the germline ends. CDR1 is SGHRS, CDR2 YFSETQ, per germline. This CDR3 reads CASSGLSTNEKLFF. The CDR3 DNA is TGCGCCAGCAGCGGACTGTCAACTAATGAAAAACTGTTTTTT.

The gene calls are TRBV9 and TRBJ2-3; 7 bases are a match to TRBD2. This CDR3 comprises 16 residues. Germline V gene sequence: CDR1 SGDLS, CDR2 YYNGEE. The trim removed 0 bases at V and 5 bases at J, leaving 9 bases unmatched. The CDR3 reads CASSVVSRELGDTQYF. The CDR3 DNA follows: TGTGCCAGCAGCGTAGTCTCGCGGGAGCTGGGAGATACGCAGTATTTT.